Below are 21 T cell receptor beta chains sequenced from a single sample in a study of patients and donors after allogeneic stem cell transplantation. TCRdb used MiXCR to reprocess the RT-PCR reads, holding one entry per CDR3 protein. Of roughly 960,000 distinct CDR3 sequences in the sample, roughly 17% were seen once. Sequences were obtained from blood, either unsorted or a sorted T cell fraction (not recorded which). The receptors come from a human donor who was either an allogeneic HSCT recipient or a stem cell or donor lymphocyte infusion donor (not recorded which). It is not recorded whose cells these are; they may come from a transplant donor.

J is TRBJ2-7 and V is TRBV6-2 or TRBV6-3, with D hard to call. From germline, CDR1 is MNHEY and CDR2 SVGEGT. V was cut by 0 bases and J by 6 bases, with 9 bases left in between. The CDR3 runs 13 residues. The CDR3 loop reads CASSYSEGLEQYF. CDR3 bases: TGTGCCAGCAGTTACTCAGAAGGGCTCGAGCAGTACTTC.

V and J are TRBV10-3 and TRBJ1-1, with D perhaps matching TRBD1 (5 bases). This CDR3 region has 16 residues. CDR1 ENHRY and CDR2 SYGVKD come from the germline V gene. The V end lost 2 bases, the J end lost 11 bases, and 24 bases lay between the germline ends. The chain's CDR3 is CAISEPDSYEGVRAFF. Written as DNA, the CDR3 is TGTGCCATCAGTGAGCCCGACAGTTATGAAGGGGTAAGGGCTTTCTTT.

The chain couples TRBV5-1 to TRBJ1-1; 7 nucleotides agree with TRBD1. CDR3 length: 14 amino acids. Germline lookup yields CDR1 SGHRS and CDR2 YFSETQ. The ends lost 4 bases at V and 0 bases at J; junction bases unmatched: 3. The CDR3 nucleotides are TGCGCCAGCAGCATCGACAGGGTGAACACTGAAGCTTTCTTT. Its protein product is CASSIDRVNTEAFF.

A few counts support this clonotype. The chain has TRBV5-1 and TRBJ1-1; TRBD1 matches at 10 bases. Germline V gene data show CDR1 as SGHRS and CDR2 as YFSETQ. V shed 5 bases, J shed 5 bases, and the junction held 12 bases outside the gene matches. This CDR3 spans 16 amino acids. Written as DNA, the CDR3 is TGCGCCAGCAGGTCTCGACAGGGGGCAGCGGCTACTGAAGCTTTCTTT. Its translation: CASRSRQGAAATEAFF.

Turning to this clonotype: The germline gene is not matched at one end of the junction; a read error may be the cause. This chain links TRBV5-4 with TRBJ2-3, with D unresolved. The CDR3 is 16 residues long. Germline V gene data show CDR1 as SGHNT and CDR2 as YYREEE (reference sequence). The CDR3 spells CASSTPRGPSTDTQYF. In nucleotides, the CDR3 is TGTGCCAGCAGCACCCCCCGCGGCCCGAGCACGGATACGCAGTATTTT.

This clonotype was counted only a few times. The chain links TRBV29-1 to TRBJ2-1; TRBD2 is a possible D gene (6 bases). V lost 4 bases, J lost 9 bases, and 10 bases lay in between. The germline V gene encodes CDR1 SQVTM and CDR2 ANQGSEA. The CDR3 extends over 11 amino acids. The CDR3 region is CSVVTSSEQFF. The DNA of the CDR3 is TGCAGCGTTGTTACTAGCAGTGAGCAGTTCTTC.

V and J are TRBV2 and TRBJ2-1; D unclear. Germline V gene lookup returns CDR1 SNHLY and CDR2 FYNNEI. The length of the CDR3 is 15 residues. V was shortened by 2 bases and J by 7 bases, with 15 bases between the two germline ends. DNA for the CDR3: TGTGCCAGCAGTGAATCCCCAACCTTCACGAATGAGCAGTTCTTC. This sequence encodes CASSESPTFTNEQFF.

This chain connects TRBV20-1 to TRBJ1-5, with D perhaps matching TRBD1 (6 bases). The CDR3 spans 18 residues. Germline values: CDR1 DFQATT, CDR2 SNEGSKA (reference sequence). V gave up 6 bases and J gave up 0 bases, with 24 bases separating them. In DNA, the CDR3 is TGCAGTGCCCCTCATCGGCACAGGGACCGCGATAGCAATCAGCCCCAGCATTTT. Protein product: CSAPHRHRDRDSNQPQHF.

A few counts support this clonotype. This CDR3 is CAWSSGDQDTQYF. DNA of the CDR3: TGTGCCTGGAGTAGCGGGGACCAAGATACGCAGTATTTT. This chain joins TRBV30 and TRBJ2-3, with TRBD2 matching 7 bases. The CDR3 runs 13 residues. V was pared by 2 bases and J by 5 bases, with 4 bases of the junction left unmatched. The V gene's germline CDR1 is GTSNPN and CDR2 SVGIG (reference sequence).

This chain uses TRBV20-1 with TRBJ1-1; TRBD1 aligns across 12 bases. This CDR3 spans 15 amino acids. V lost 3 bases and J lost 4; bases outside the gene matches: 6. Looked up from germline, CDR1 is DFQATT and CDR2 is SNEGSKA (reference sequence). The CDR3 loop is CSASEWDRGLTEAFF. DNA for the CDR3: TGCAGTGCTAGTGAATGGGACAGGGGGCTCACTGAAGCTTTCTTT.

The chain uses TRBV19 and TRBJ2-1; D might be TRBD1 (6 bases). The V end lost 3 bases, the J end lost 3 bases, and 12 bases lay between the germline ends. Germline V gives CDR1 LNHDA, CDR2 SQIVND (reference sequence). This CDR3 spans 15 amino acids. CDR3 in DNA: TGTGCCAGTAGTATGTGGGACATAATCTACAATGAGCAGTTCTTC. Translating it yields CASSMWDIIYNEQFF.

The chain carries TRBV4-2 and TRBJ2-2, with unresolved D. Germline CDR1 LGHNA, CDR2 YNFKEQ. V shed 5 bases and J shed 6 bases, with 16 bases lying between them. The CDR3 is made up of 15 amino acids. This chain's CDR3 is CASSSRAGVAGELFF. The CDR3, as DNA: TGTGCCAGCAGCTCCCGAGCCGGCGTCGCCGGGGAGCTGTTTTTT.

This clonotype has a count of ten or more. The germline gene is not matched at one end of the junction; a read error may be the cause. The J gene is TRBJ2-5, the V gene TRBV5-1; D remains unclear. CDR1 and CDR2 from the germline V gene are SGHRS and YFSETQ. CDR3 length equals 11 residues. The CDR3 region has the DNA TGTGCCAGCAGCCTACAAGAGACCCAGTACTTC. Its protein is CASSLQETQYF.

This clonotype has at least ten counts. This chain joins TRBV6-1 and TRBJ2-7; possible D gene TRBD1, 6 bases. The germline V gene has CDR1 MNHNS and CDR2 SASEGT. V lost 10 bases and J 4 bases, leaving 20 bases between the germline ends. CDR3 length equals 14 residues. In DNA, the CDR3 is TGTGCCACTCGAGGCGGTTACAGGGATTACGAGCAGTACTTC. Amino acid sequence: CATRGGYRDYEQYF.

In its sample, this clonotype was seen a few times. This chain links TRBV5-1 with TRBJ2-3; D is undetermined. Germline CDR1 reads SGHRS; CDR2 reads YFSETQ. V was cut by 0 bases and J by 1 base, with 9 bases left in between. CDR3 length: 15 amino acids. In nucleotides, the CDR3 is TGCGCCAGCAGCTTGGATGTAGGCGGCACAGATACGCAGTATTTT. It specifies CASSLDVGGTDTQYF.

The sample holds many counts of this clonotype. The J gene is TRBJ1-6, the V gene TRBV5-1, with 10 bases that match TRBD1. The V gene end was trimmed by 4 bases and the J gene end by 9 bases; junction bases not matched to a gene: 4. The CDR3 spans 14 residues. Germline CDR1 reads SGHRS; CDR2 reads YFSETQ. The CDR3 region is CASSSGQGGSPLHF. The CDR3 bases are TGCGCCAGCAGCAGCGGACAGGGGGGTTCACCCCTCCACTTT.

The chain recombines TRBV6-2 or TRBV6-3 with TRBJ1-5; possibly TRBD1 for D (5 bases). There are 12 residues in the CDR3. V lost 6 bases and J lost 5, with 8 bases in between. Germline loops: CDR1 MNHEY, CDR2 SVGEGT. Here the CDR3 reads CASRDTYQPQHF. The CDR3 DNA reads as TGTGCCAGCAGGGACACCTATCAGCCCCAGCATTTT.

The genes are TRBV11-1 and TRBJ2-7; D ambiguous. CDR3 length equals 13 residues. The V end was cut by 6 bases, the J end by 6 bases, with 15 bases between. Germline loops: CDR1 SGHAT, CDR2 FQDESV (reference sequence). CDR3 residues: CASSPMGLTEQYF. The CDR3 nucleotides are TGTGCCAGCAGTCCAATGGGATTGACCGAGCAGTACTTC. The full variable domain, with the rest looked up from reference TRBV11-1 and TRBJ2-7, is EAEVAQSPRYKITEKSQAVAFWCDPISGHATLYWYRQILGQGPELLVQFQDESVVDDSQLPKDRFSAERLKGVDSTLKIQPAELGDSAMYLCASSPMGLTEQYFGPGTRLTVT.

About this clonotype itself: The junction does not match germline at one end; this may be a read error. In DNA form, the CDR3 reads TGCAGTGCTAGCCGGGACAGCTACCAGCAGTACTTC. It encodes CSASRDSYQQYF. V and J are TRBV20-1 and TRBJ2-7; 7 positions agree with TRBD1. This CDR3 is built from 12 residues. Looked up from germline, CDR1 is DFQATT and CDR2 is SNEGSKA (reference sequence).

CDR3 protein: CASARGGQSTDTQYF. The CDR3 nucleotides are TGTGCCAGCGCGAGGGGGGGGCAGAGCACAGATACGCAGTATTTT. The J gene is TRBJ2-3, the V gene TRBV12-3 or TRBV12-4; D perhaps matches TRBD2 (7 bases). V was pared by 8 bases and J by 0 bases, with 15 bases between. The CDR3 has 15 residues.

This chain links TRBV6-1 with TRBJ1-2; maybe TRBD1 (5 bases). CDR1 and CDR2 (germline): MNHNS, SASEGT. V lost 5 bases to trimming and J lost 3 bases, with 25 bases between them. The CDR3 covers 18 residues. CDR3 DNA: TGTGCCAGCAGTACGGGAACCCTCGGCCGGGGACGTCACTATGGCTACACCTTC. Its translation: CASSTGTLGRGRHYGYTF.